This T cell receptor beta chain was recovered during a study of T cell clones after liver transplantation. Study context: A pre-transplant mixed lymphocyte reaction with TCRbeta sequencing defined graft-donor-reactive clones followed in post-transplant blood. Pre-transplant mixed lymphocyte reactions yielded third-party-reactive TCRbeta sequences as comparators for graft-donor-reactive sequences. Blood was drawn pre-transplant, before withdrawal, and after full or failed withdrawal.

The data were produced by immunoSEQ multiplex PCR, yet TCRdb's version contains in-frame clones alone and is incomplete. The sample includes 45,000 to 60,000 clones, 86% of them seen just once. CD3+CD4+ and CD3+CD8+ cells were FACS-sorted from thawed unstimulated PBMCs. This sample comprised CD8+ T cells from blood, obtained 12 months after liver transplant. The receptor comes from a human patient who received a liver transplant. Some of these T cells may belong to the graft donor.

The CDR3 coding sequence is TGTGCCAGCAGCGACGGGCCTAGCAATCAGCCCCAGCATTTT. Translating gives CASSDGPSNQPQHF. The chain uses TRBV9 and TRBJ1-5, with D uncertain. This CDR3 comprises 14 residues. V was clipped by 3 bases and J by 0 bases, with 7 bases between them. Germline V CDR1 and CDR2: SGDLS, YYNGEE. Variable domain in full (rest from reference TRBV9 and TRBJ1-5): DSGVTQTPKHLITATGQRVTLRCSPRSGDLSVYWYQQSLDQGLQFLIQYYNGEERAKGNILERFSAQQFPDLHSELNLSSLELGDSALYFCASSDGPSNQPQHFGDGTRLSIL.